This is a list of T cell receptor beta chains from one sample in a study of radiotherapy plus CTLA-4 blockade in lung cancer. Here immunoSEQ multiplex PCR was the method, and the copy in TCRdb shows in-frame clones only, minus some. The sample holds 48,000 or so clones, 84% seen once. Source: peripheral blood, taken from a patient treated with radiotherapy plus ipilimumab. These receptors came from a human donor with non-small cell lung cancer whose response to radiotherapy plus ipilimumab could not be evaluated. CDR3s include the opening cysteine and the closing phenylalanine or tryptophan. Each record gives: clone size, J gene, V gene, D gene, CDR3 length, CDR3 protein, CDR3 DNA. A D gene is named only where the DNA matches it firmly. A row's size may be missing; if present it is once, few, many or a size class.

>-|TRBJ2-7|TRBV27|-|15
CASSSHQTGRYEQYF
TGTGCCAGCAGTTCGCACCAGACAGGGAGGTACGAGCAGTACTTC
>-|TRBJ1-3|TRBV11-2|TRBD1|16
CASSHLTGQLGNTIYF
TGTGCCAGCAGCCACCTGACAGGGCAGCTTGGAAACACCATATATTTT
>-|TRBJ2-3|TRBV28|-|13
CAEKGPSTDTQYF
TGTGCCGAGAAGGGGCCTAGCACAGATACGCAGTATTTT
>-|TRBJ1-5|TRBV28|-|17
CASSLWARNPSNQPQHF
TGTGCCAGCAGTTTATGGGCGCGGAACCCCAGCAATCAGCCCCAGCATTTT
>-|TRBJ2-1|TRBV27|-|14
CASSLTGANNEQFF
TGTGCCAGCAGTTTAACGGGAGCCAACAATGAGCAGTTCTTC
>-|TRBJ2-7|TRBV27|-|16
CASSFSFGTQAYEQYF
TGTGCCAGCAGTTTCTCCTTCGGAACCCAGGCCTACGAGCAGTACTTC
>-|TRBJ2-3|TRBV5-1|-|13
CASSLFSPDTQYF
TGCGCCAGCAGCCTATTTAGCCCAGATACGCAGTATTTT
>once|TRBJ2-7|TRBV9|-|14
CASSVGPERYEQYF
TGTGCCAGCAGCGTAGGGCCTGAGCGATACGAGCAGTACTTC
>-|TRBJ2-7|TRBV27|TRBD2|14
CASSDPLAGYEQYF
TGTGCCAGCAGTGACCCACTAGCGGGCTACGAGCAGTACTTC
>few|TRBJ1-2|TRBV28|TRBD1|15
CASSLTGQGAPGYTF
TGTGCCAGCAGTCTTACCGGACAGGGGGCGCCTGGCTACACCTTC
>-|TRBJ2-1|TRBV18|-|14
CASSPLAGFDEQFF
TGTGCCAGCTCACCATTAGCAGGGTTCGATGAGCAGTTCTTC
>-|TRBJ1-4|TRBV7-8|-|16
CASSPIGGGKGEKLFF
TGTGCCAGCAGCCCAATAGGGGGTGGGAAGGGGGAAAAACTGTTTTTT
>-|TRBJ1-2|TRBV20-1|-|11
CTLGGYNGYTF
TGCACCCTCGGGGGATACAATGGCTACACCTTC
>-|TRBJ2-5|TRBV7-9|TRBD2|16
CASSSLAGGQLETQYF
TGTGCCAGCAGCTCCTTAGCGGGAGGGCAGCTGGAGACCCAGTACTTC
>-|TRBJ2-3|TRBV2|TRBD2|15
CARDPPSGRADTQYF
TGTGCCAGGGACCCACCTAGCGGGAGGGCAGATACGCAGTATTTT
>-|TRBJ1-2|TRBV7-2|-|15
CASSLGEQGNYGYTF
TGTGCCAGCAGCTTAGGGGAACAGGGAAACTATGGCTACACCTTC
>-|TRBJ1-2|TRBV5-4|-|11
CASGDIDGYTF
TGTGCCAGCGGGGACATAGACGGCTACACCTTC
>-|TRBJ1-5|TRBV10-3|-|12
CAISLEGRPQHF
TGTGCCATCAGCTTAGAGGGAAGGCCCCAGCATTTT
>-|TRBJ2-3|TRBV4-3|-|16
CASSPTGLPSTDTQYF
TGCGCCAGCAGCCCCACGGGACTTCCTAGCACAGATACGCAGTATTTT
>-|TRBJ2-7|TRBV10-2|-|18
CASRSLLIAKTNSYEQYF
TGCGCCAGCAGGTCACTTCTTATAGCGAAAACAAACTCCTACGAGCAGTACTTC
>-|TRBJ2-1|TRBV7-3|-|13
CASSSGLYSEQFF
TGTGCCAGCAGCTCGGGGTTATATAGTGAGCAGTTCTTC
>-|TRBJ2-3|TRBV7-2|-|16
CASSLWAHSSTDTQYF
TGTGCCAGCAGCTTATGGGCGCACAGTAGCACAGATACGCAGTATTTT
>once|TRBJ1-1|TRBV28|TRBD1|17
CASSFFPRGLLNTEAFF
TGTGCCAGCAGTTTCTTCCCCAGGGGGCTACTAAACACTGAAGCTTTCTTT
>-|TRBJ1-1|TRBV9|TRBD1|18
CASSVGLGTGGGRTEAFF
TGTGCCAGCAGCGTAGGGCTTGGGACAGGTGGAGGACGCACTGAAGCTTTCTTT
>-|TRBJ2-7|TRBV6-5|-|13
CASSNPGSYEQYF
TGTGCCAGCAGTAACCCAGGGTCCTACGAGCAGTACTTC
>-|TRBJ1-2|TRBV2|-|15
CASSEQARGNYGYTF
TGTGCCAGCAGTGAACAGGCCAGGGGTAACTATGGCTACACCTTC
>-|TRBJ2-2|TRBV7-2|-|16
CASSLSVVAYTGELFF
TGTGCCAGCAGCTTATCCGTCGTAGCGTACACCGGGGAGCTGTTTTTT
>few|TRBJ1-4|TRBV30|TRBD1|16
CAWSVQVGTGGEKLFF
TGTGCCTGGAGTGTACAAGTGGGGACAGGTGGGGAAAAACTGTTTTTT
>-|TRBJ1-5|TRBV28|-|12
CASKGGGQPQHF
TGTGCCAGCAAAGGGGGGGGTCAGCCCCAGCATTTT
>once|TRBJ2-7|TRBV28|TRBD1|15
CASSETGTGYYEQYF
TGTGCCAGCAGTGAAACCGGGACAGGATACTACGAGCAGTACTTC
>-|TRBJ1-4|TRBV5-6|-|14
CASSLEGGREKLFF
TGTGCCAGCAGCTTGGAAGGGGGTCGTGAAAAACTGTTTTTT
>-|TRBJ1-2|TRBV28|-|14
CASSLQLDSYGYTF
TGTGCCAGCAGCCTACAACTGGACTCCTATGGCTACACCTTC
>-|TRBJ2-3|TRBV5-1|-|13
CASTREYGDTQYF
TGCGCCAGCACGAGGGAGTATGGAGATACGCAGTATTTT
>-|TRBJ1-1|TRBV30|TRBD1|16
CAWSLTGGGPNTEAFF
TGTGCCTGGAGTTTAACAGGGGGTGGCCCGAACACTGAAGCTTTCTTT
>once|TRBJ2-7|TRBV2|TRBD1|15
CASSHPDRGTYEQYF
TGTGCCAGCAGTCACCCAGACAGGGGAACCTACGAGCAGTACTTC
>few|TRBJ1-4|TRBV9|TRBD1|16
CASSPGQGETKEKLFF
TGTGCCAGCAGCCCGGGACAGGGGGAGACGAAGGAAAAACTGTTTTTT
>-|TRBJ2-3|TRBV5-1|-|13
CASSLRGGDTQYF
TGCGCCAGCAGCTTGAGGGGGGGAGATACGCAGTATTTT
>-|TRBJ2-7|TRBV6-6|TRBD2|14
CASSPREEPDEQYF
TGTGCCAGCAGTCCGCGGGAGGAACCCGACGAGCAGTACTTC
>once|TRBJ1-3|TRBV6-1|-|14
CARQKLRPGNTIYF
TGTGCCAGACAGAAGCTCCGACCGGGAAACACCATATATTTT
>-|TRBJ2-3|TRBV4-2|TRBD2|17
CASSHTLAGGGTDTQYF
TGTGCCAGCAGCCACACCCTAGCGGGAGGGGGGACAGATACGCAGTATTTT
>-|TRBJ1-2|TRBV28|-|13
CASSIRGNYGYTF
TGTGCCAGCAGTATCAGGGGAAACTATGGCTACACCTTC
>-|TRBJ1-1|TRBV28|TRBD1|13
CASSPPDRVAAFF
TGTGCCAGCAGTCCGCCTGACAGGGTGGCAGCTTTCTTT
>few|TRBJ1-4|TRBV30|-|13
CAWSPRVGEKLFF
TGTGCCTGGAGTCCTCGGGTCGGGGAAAAACTGTTTTTT
>-|TRBJ2-1|TRBV2|TRBD2|15
CASSPSSGSYNEQFF
TGTGCCAGCAGTCCTTCTAGCGGGAGCTACAATGAGCAGTTCTTC
>-|TRBJ2-7|TRBV9|TRBD1|13
CASSRTGGSEQYF
TGTGCCAGCAGCCGGACAGGGGGCAGCGAGCAGTACTTC